One sample yielded the 3 T cell receptor beta chains listed below, sequenced in a study of Tregs in tolerant kidney transplant recipients. Recipients received nonmyeloablative bone marrow transplants from related graft donors, with transient mixed chimerism. Assay: immunoSEQ multiplex PCR; the TCRdb copy retains only in-frame clones and omits some. The sample has 45,000 or so clones; roughly nine tenths are singletons. Specimen: CD8+ T cells from blood (PBMCs), collected 12 months after the transplant. These receptor sequences come from a human patient who received a combined kidney and bone marrow transplant. Some T cells may be supplied by the graft donor.

The V and J genes are TRBV10-2 and TRBJ2-5, with unresolved D. The CDR3 runs 12 residues. Trimming removed 3 bases from V and 5 bases from J, with 7 bases in between. In germline, CDR1 is WSHSY, CDR2 SAAADI. CDR3 DNA: TGCGCCAGCAGTGAAATCGGGGAGACCCAGTACTTC. As protein: CASSEIGETQYF.

The chain joins TRBV6-5 to TRBJ2-7, with TRBD1 matching over 8 bases. V shed 4 bases and J 2 bases; nucleotides not matched to a gene: 4. This CDR3 spans 14 amino acids. Germline V gene data show CDR1 as MNHEY and CDR2 as SVGAGI. CDR3 loop: CASSSTGEAYEQYF. CDR3 in DNA: TGTGCCAGCAGTTCGACAGGGGAGGCCTACGAGCAGTACTTC.

The chain links TRBV4-3 to TRBJ2-3; 10 bases are shared with TRBD2. The CDR3 is 18 amino acids. The germline V gene encodes CDR1 LGHNA and CDR2 YSLEER. V gave up 0 bases and J gave up 5 bases; unmatched junction bases: 11. The CDR3: CASSQDPASGGLGDTQYF. The CDR3 DNA is TGCGCCAGCAGCCAAGATCCTGCTAGCGGGGGATTAGGAGATACGCAGTATTTT.